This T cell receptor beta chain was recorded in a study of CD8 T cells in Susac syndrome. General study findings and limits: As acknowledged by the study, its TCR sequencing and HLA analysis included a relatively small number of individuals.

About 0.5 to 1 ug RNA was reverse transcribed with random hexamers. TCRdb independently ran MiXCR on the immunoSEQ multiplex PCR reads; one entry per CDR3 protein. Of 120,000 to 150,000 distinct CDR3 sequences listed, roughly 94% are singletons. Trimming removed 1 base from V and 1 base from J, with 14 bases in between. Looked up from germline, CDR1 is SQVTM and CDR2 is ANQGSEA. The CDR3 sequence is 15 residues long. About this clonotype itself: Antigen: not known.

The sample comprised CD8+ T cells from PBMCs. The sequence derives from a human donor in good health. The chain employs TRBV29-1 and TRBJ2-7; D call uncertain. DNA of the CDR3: TGCAGCGTTGAAGCTACAAAAGGCTCTTCCTACGAGCAGTACTTC. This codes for CSVEATKGSSYEQYF.